Shown below are 18 T cell receptor beta chains from a single sample sequenced in a study of graft-versus-host responses after intestinal transplantation. These TCRs' antigens remain unknown. The table came from immunoSEQ multiplex PCR; TCRdb's copy has only in-frame clones and leaves some out. The sample yields roughly 120,000 clones, 95% seen once. The sample here was unstimulated CD8+ T cells sorted from spleen or lymph node cells, taken before intestinal transplant. These receptor sequences come from a human donor who received an intestinal transplant.

The chain carries TRBV9 and TRBJ2-1; 13 nucleotides match TRBD2. Unmatched junction bases numbered 0, after V lost 0 bases and J lost 6 bases. Germline V CDR1 and CDR2: SGDLS, YYNGEE. The CDR3 sequence is 15 residues long. The CDR3 loop is CASSVGTSGSNEQFF. Written as DNA, the CDR3 is TGTGCCAGCAGCGTAGGGACTAGCGGGAGCAATGAGCAGTTCTTC.

The chain has TRBV5-1 and TRBJ2-5; tentatively, D is TRBD1 (5 bases). Germline loops: CDR1 SGHRS, CDR2 YFSETQ. Trimming pared 2 bases from V and 7 bases from J, leaving 9 bases between. This CDR3 is built from 12 residues. CDR3 sequence reads: CASSLGDTTQYF. CDR3 sequence (DNA): TGCGCCAGCAGCTTAGGGGATACGACCCAGTACTTC.

The chain has TRBV19 and TRBJ2-3, with 9 positions matching TRBD1. The CDR3 totals 15 residues. Losses at the gene ends were 3 bases for V and 1 base for J; bases not matched to a gene: 2. CDR1 and CDR2 from the germline V gene are LNHDA and SQIVND (reference sequence). The CDR3 nucleotides are TGTGCCAGTAGTATGCGGGACAGGGGCACAGATACGCAGTATTTT. Its protein is CASSMRDRGTDTQYF.

This clone was counted a single time. The chain employs TRBV4-2 and TRBJ1-1; possible D gene TRBD1, 6 bases. The V end was cut by 1 base, the J end by 1 base, with 19 bases between. Germline assignment: CDR1 LGHNA and CDR2 YNFKEQ. The CDR3 extends over 18 amino acids. The CDR3: CASSQGGAWRETNTEAFF. The CDR3 DNA is TGTGCCAGCAGCCAAGGGGGGGCCTGGAGGGAGACGAACACTGAAGCTTTCTTT.

The CDR3 spells CASSPGLAGTGELFF. The DNA of the CDR3 is TGCGCCAGCAGCCCGGGACTAGCGGGAACCGGGGAGCTGTTTTTT. The chain carries TRBV5-1 and TRBJ2-2; 13 bases are shared with TRBD2. The CDR3 is 15 amino acids. The germline V gene has CDR1 SGHRS and CDR2 YFSETQ. V gave up 4 bases and J gave up 5 bases; unmatched junction bases: 2.

The chain recombines TRBV6-5 with TRBJ2-7, with 8 bases lining up with TRBD1. There are 15 residues in the CDR3. Germline loops: CDR1 MNHEY, CDR2 SVGAGI. V shed 2 bases and J 3 bases; nucleotides not matched to a gene: 6. CDR3 loop: CASSYGGQVFYEQYF. The CDR3 nucleotides are TGTGCCAGCAGTTACGGGGGACAGGTCTTCTACGAGCAGTACTTC.

The rearrangement joins TRBV15 to TRBJ2-1; no clear D. The length of the CDR3 is 16 residues. Germline CDR1 is LNHNV and CDR2 is YYDKDF (reference sequence). V was shortened by 0 bases and J by 2 bases, with 11 bases between the two germline ends. The CDR3, as DNA: TGTGCCACCAGCAGAGATGAATTTGGGACCTACAATGAGCAGTTCTTC. Its protein is CATSRDEFGTYNEQFF.

The chain couples TRBV7-9 to TRBJ2-7; D remains ambiguous. In germline, CDR1 is SEHNR, CDR2 FQNEAQ (reference sequence). The length of the CDR3 is 12 residues. V dropped 2 bases and J dropped 5 bases, with 7 bases sitting between them. The CDR3 DNA sequence: TGTGCCAGCAGCTTATCGGTCGACGAGCAGTACTTC. Translating it yields CASSLSVDEQYF.

The chain has TRBV10-1 and TRBJ2-1, with TRBD2 matching 7 bases. CDR3 length: 15 amino acids. Germline V gene sequence: CDR1 WNHNN, CDR2 SYGVQD (reference sequence). J gave up 2 bases and V 3 bases, and 4 bases lay outside the gene matches. The CDR3 is CASSETGGTYNEQFF. For the CDR3, the DNA is TGCGCCAGCAGTGAAACGGGGGGTACCTACAATGAGCAGTTCTTC.

This clone appeared once. The V gene is TRBV27, the J gene TRBJ2-6, with D unclear. V lost 7 bases and J 3 bases, leaving 7 bases between the germline ends. This CDR3 is 13 amino acids long. The germline CDR1 and CDR2 sequences are MNHEY and SMNVEV (reference sequence). The CDR3 sequence: CASNLIGANVLTF. CDR3 nucleotides: TGTGCCAGCAACTTAATTGGGGCCAACGTCCTGACTTTC.

The chain has TRBV19 and TRBJ2-7, with 11 positions matching TRBD2. This CDR3 is 15 amino acids long. Per the germline V gene, CDR1 is LNHDA and CDR2 is SQIVND (reference sequence). The trim removed 4 bases at V and 3 bases at J, leaving 5 bases unmatched. CDR3 residues: CASSKAGTSGYEQYF. The CDR3 DNA is TGTGCCAGTAGTAAAGCCGGGACTAGCGGCTACGAGCAGTACTTC.

The gene calls are TRBV2 and TRBJ1-3; maybe TRBD1 (6 bases). CDR3 length equals 16 residues. The V end lost 6 bases, the J end lost 0 bases, and 15 bases lay between the germline ends. Germline V lookup: CDR1 SNHLY, CDR2 FYNNEI. In DNA, the CDR3 is TGTGCCAGCAGGAAGTCAGGGGAGTCCTCTGGAAACACCATATATTTT. Its translation is CASRKSGESSGNTIYF.

This chain joins TRBV25-1 and TRBJ2-1; no reliable D call. The V and J ends lost 10 bases and 7 bases respectively, with 11 bases between them. Per germline, CDR1 MGHDK and CDR2 SYGVNS. The CDR3 has 11 amino acids. In DNA form, the CDR3 reads TGTGCCACCGGCCAAGGGAATGAGCAGTTCTTC. Its translation: CATGQGNEQFF.

The chain employs TRBV6-5 and TRBJ1-1; D might be TRBD1 (6 bases). Trimming took off 4 bases at V and 6 bases at J, with 9 bases between the two ends. Germline CDR1 reads MNHEY; CDR2 reads SVGAGI. This CDR3 has 12 amino acids. The CDR3 bases are TGTGCCAGCAGTTTGGAGGGGGCTGAAGCTTTCTTT. Amino acid sequence: CASSLEGAEAFF.

The chain has TRBV27 and TRBJ2-5; D gene uncertain. The assigned J gene may be wrong: the sequence end matches TRBJ2-7 better. Germline V gene sequence: CDR1 MNHEY, CDR2 SMNVEV (reference sequence). CDR3 length equals 14 residues. CDR3 loop: CASSFSSSPYEQYF. CDR3 bases: TGTGCCAGCAGTTTTAGTTCAAGCCCTTACGAGCAGTACTTC.

The rearrangement joins TRBV27 to TRBJ2-5; tentatively, D is TRBD2 (5 bases). The better agreement between TRBJ2-7 and the DNA end casts doubt on the J call. This CDR3 is built from 13 residues. From germline, CDR1 is MNHEY and CDR2 SMNVEV (reference sequence). The CDR3 DNA is TGTGCCAGCAGTTTCGACTACTCCTACGAGCAGTACTTC. Translating gives CASSFDYSYEQYF.

This chain uses TRBV10-3 with TRBJ2-7; D possibly uses TRBD1 or TRBD2 (5 bases each). Germline CDR1 is ENHRY and CDR2 is SYGVKD. V dropped 0 bases and J dropped 0 bases, with 9 bases sitting between them. There are 15 residues in the CDR3. For the CDR3, the DNA is TGTGCCATCAGTGAGTCCGGGACGATCTCCTACGAGCAGTACTTC. This codes for CAISESGTISYEQYF.

The genes are TRBV7-9 and TRBJ2-1; 10 bases align to TRBD2. CDR1 and CDR2 from the germline V gene are SEHNR and FQNEAQ (reference sequence). There are 12 residues in the CDR3. The V gene end was trimmed by 11 bases and the J gene end by 8 bases; junction bases not matched to a gene: 6. DNA for the CDR3: TGTGCCCCAGGGGGACTAGCGCATGAGCAGTTCTTC. Protein sequence: CAPGGLAHEQFF.